The present T cell receptor beta chain was sequenced within a study of early T cells in non-severe SARS-CoV-2 infection. This CDR3 contains 13 residues. V was shortened by 6 bases and J by 3 bases, with 11 bases between the two germline ends. Germline CDR1 and CDR2: MNHEY and SVGEGT. This clonotype ranks as medium-sized. TCRdb fed the 5' RACE reads into MiXCR, producing one record per CDR3 protein. The sample shows over 9,000 distinct CDR3 sequences, about 4.9% of them seen only once. The source material was whole blood. The source of this sequence is an adult who was a healthcare worker with PCR-confirmed SARS-CoV-2 infection or an uninfected control (not recorded which). The chain links TRBV6-2 or TRBV6-3 to TRBJ1-1; tentative D call: TRBD1 (6 bases). This CDR3 is CASREQGDTEAFF. CDR3 bases: TGTGCCAGCAGGGAACAGGGAGACACTGAAGCTTTCTTT.